This TCR beta chain was profiled in a study of monozygotic twins with inflammatory bowel disease. TCRdb reprocessed the 5' RACE reads, with one entry per CDR3 protein and no DNA. The sample has roughly 200,000 distinct CDR3 sequences. The CDR3 is 15 amino acids. The V gene's germline CDR1 is SGDLS and CDR2 YYNGEE. The sample comprised blood. This clonotype originated in a human donor with ulcerative colitis or Crohn's disease, or a healthy co-twin of an affected twin (not recorded which). The chain joins TRBV9 to TRBJ2-2; TCRdb gives TRBD1 as the D gene, but with no DNA this cannot be confirmed. This CDR3 is CASSLYSEGIGELFF.